Presented here are 15 T cell receptor beta chains from one specimen sequenced in a study of follicular helper T cells after annual influenza vaccination. Time point of the sample: 2014-2015 season, pre-vaccination. This table comes from immunoSEQ multiplex PCR, and its TCRdb copy is limited to in-frame clones, with some not included. The profile covers several thousand clones, with 70% to 80% appearing a single time and over 3% taken by the ten largest. Sequenced here: CXCR5+ CD38- circulating T follicular helper cells from blood, sampled on the day of influenza vaccination. Regarding subset: circulating Tfh, non-naive CD4+CXCR5+PD-1+ (ICOS+CD38+ or ICOS-CD38-). The source is an adult who received the influenza vaccine.

V usage is TRBV11-2 and J usage is TRBJ2-3; D call uncertain. This CDR3 contains 15 residues. With 3 bases removed from V and 2 bases from J, the gap between germline ends came to 12 bases. Germline V gene sequence: CDR1 SGHAT, CDR2 FQNNGV. CDR3 sequence (DNA): TGTGCCAGCAGCTTCCGGGCTGGGATCACAGATACGCAGTATTTT. This translates into CASSFRAGITDTQYF.

This sequence joins TRBV18 and TRBJ2-5; D is unresolved. The J call is uncertain, as TRBJ2-7 better fits the DNA end. There are 13 residues in the CDR3. The V gene's germline CDR1 is KGHSH and CDR2 LQKENI. This chain's CDR3 is CASSPGQSYEQYF. The CDR3 nucleotides read TGTGCCAGCTCACCCGGCCAATCCTACGAGCAGTACTTC.

The V call is TRBV28, the J call TRBJ1-5; TRBD1 matches 8 bases. This CDR3 region has 14 residues. Germline CDR1 and CDR2: MDHEN and SYDVKM. Unmatched junction bases numbered 6, after V lost 4 bases and J lost 7 bases. CDR3 residues: CASSSGQGGQPQHF. CDR3 DNA sequence: TGTGCCAGCAGTTCCGGACAGGGCGGACAGCCCCAGCATTTT.

CDR3: CASSSQFSGYTF. The CDR3 DNA sequence: TGTGCCAGCAGCTCCCAATTCAGTGGCTACACCTTC. The chain employs TRBV27 and TRBJ1-2; the D is unclear. V lost 6 bases and J 7 bases, leaving 12 bases between the germline ends. This CDR3 has 12 residues. Germline CDR1 is MNHEY and CDR2 is SMNVEV (reference sequence).

The chain recombines TRBV5-1 with TRBJ2-5; D not certain. The CDR3 covers 13 residues. V lost 5 bases, J lost 2 bases, and 10 bases lay in between. Looked up from germline, CDR1 is SGHRS and CDR2 is YFSETQ. The chain's CDR3 is CASSPEMQETQYF. Here the CDR3 DNA reads TGCGCCAGCAGTCCGGAAATGCAAGAGACCCAGTACTTC.

CDR3 sequence (DNA): TGTGCCAGCAGTTTGGTGGGGGAGGGGTATGAAAAACTGTTTTTT. Encoded protein: CASSLVGEGYEKLFF. The rearrangement uses TRBV28 and TRBJ1-4; D is perhaps TRBD1 (5 bases). This CDR3 region has 15 residues. CDR1 MDHEN and CDR2 SYDVKM come from the germline V gene. Trimming pared 3 bases from V and 6 bases from J, leaving 14 bases between.

This chain uses TRBV5-4 with TRBJ2-2; D is undetermined. The germline V and J ends were trimmed by 4 bases and 1 base, with 14 bases remaining between them. CDR3 size: 16 residues. The V gene's germline CDR1 is SGHNT and CDR2 YYREEE (reference sequence). CDR3: CASSAGLRGNTGELFF. The CDR3 nucleotides read TGTGCCAGCAGCGCCGGGCTTAGAGGGAACACCGGGGAGCTGTTTTTT.

The V call is TRBV7-9, the J call TRBJ1-4, with 7 bases fitting TRBD1. CDR3 length: 13 residues. The germline V gene encodes CDR1 SEHNR and CDR2 FQNEAQ (reference sequence). Trimming cost V 6 bases and J 7 bases; bases outside gene matches: 5. The CDR3 loop reads CASSRQGGEKLFF. Written as DNA, the CDR3 is TGTGCCAGCAGTCGACAGGGTGGTGAAAAACTGTTTTTT.

V usage is TRBV15 and J usage is TRBJ2-3; 11 nucleotides agree with TRBD2. Germline loops: CDR1 LNHNV, CDR2 YYDKDF (reference sequence). V was pared by 8 bases and J by 4 bases, with 2 bases of the junction left unmatched. The CDR3 spans 13 residues. The CDR3 spells CATATSGADTQYF. The CDR3 DNA follows: TGTGCCACCGCGACTAGCGGGGCAGATACGCAGTATTTT. The full variable domain, rest sourced from reference TRBV15 and TRBJ2-3, is DAMVIQNPRYQVTQFGKPVTLSCSQTLNHNVMYWYQQKSSQAPKLLFHYYDKDFNNEADTPDNFQSRRPNTSFCFLDIRSPGLGDTAMYLCATATSGADTQYFGPGTRLTVL.

The chain links TRBV5-1 to TRBJ2-3, with TRBD1 as a possible D gene (6 bases). This CDR3 comprises 15 residues. V was trimmed by 0 bases and J by 2 bases, leaving 10 bases between them. Germline-derived CDR1 and CDR2 are SGHRS and YFSETQ. This CDR3 is CASSLGGGITDTQYF. As DNA, the CDR3 is TGCGCCAGCAGCTTGGGAGGGGGTATCACAGATACGCAGTATTTT.

The genes are TRBV30 and TRBJ1-2; D is uncertain. Germline V lookup: CDR1 GTSNPN, CDR2 SVGIG (reference sequence). V was clipped by 3 bases and J by 0 bases, with 14 bases between them. The CDR3 is 15 amino acids. In DNA form, the CDR3 reads TGTGCCTGGAGATCCTCCAGGTGGACTAACTATGGCTACACCTTC. It is translated as CAWRSSRWTNYGYTF.

The V and J genes are TRBV7-9 and TRBJ1-3, with a weak D call TRBD1 (5 bases). V shed 4 bases and J shed 4 bases, with 17 bases lying between them. The CDR3 consists of 16 residues. The germline V gene has CDR1 SEHNR and CDR2 FQNEAQ (reference sequence). The CDR3 spells CASSYQFGTAGNTIYF. CDR3 nucleotides: TGTGCCAGCAGCTACCAATTCGGGACCGCCGGAAACACCATATATTTT.

The CDR3 DNA is TGTGCCAGCAGCTTGGCCGGGCGCCCCAATGAGCAGTTCTTC. Amino acid sequence: CASSLAGRPNEQFF. V usage is TRBV5-4 and J usage is TRBJ2-1; D call uncertain. Germline CDR1 SGHNT, CDR2 YYREEE (reference sequence). The CDR3 covers 14 residues. V lost 0 bases to trimming and J lost 6 bases, with 10 bases between them.

A few counts support this clone. V gene TRBV6-1 combines with J gene TRBJ1-2; perhaps TRBD1 as D (6 bases). CDR1 MNHNS and CDR2 SASEGT come from the germline V gene. V lost 4 bases, J lost 5 bases, and 8 bases lay in between. The CDR3 spans 12 residues. The CDR3 spells CASSVTGYGYTF. CDR3 DNA: TGTGCCAGCAGTGTGACAGGATATGGCTACACCTTC.

The chain has TRBV10-3 and TRBJ1-2; 8 positions agree with TRBD1. The trim removed 6 bases at V and 0 bases at J, leaving 3 bases unmatched. The germline V gene has CDR1 ENHRY and CDR2 SYGVKD. This CDR3 contains 14 residues. The CDR3 protein is CAIRGQGPNYGYTF. CDR3 bases: TGTGCCATCAGAGGACAGGGCCCTAACTATGGCTACACCTTC.